The TCR beta chain described here comes from a study of blood T cell repertoires in COVID-19. Study details: The analysed material was cDNA or gDNA that came from T cells, B-cell-depleted T cells, or PBMCs.

Germline V gene sequence: CDR1 MNHEY, CDR2 SMNVEV (reference sequence). This CDR3 is built from 13 residues. Trimming took off 6 bases at V and 2 bases at J, with 10 bases between the two ends. Libraries were prepared by immunoSEQ multiplex PCR; TCRdb keeps only in-frame clonotypes and omits some of them. The sample shows about 160,000 clones, roughly 91% of them seen only once. Input material: peripheral blood. This chain connects TRBV27 to TRBJ1-2; D is unclear. This TCR derives from a woman aged 45-65 years with acute or convalescent COVID-19. CDR3 coding DNA: TGTGCCAGCAGCCCCCGAGGAAACTATGGCTACACCTTC. Protein: CASSPRGNYGYTF.